The 6 T cell receptor beta chains reported below all come from one sample, sequenced in a study of brain T cells in children with intractable seizures. TCRdb's table, derived via immunoSEQ multiplex PCR, lists solely in-frame clones and lacks some. The table includes approximately 330,000 clones, about 93% detected once. The time point is: blood from clinic visit 5 months post-surgery; TSC patient then seizure free. Here the sequenced sample was peripheral blood, taken roughly 5 months after surgery. Every receptor here comes from a boy under two years old with tuberous sclerosis and intractable seizures.

The CDR3 is CASSTSTAGELFF. The DNA for the CDR3 is TGTGCCAGCTCCACCTCTACCGCCGGGGAGCTGTTTTTT. This rearrangement joins TRBV9 to TRBJ2-2; no clear D gene. The V gene lost 7 bases and the J gene lost 6 bases, with 13 bases spanning the gap. This CDR3 is built from 13 residues. The germline V gene has CDR1 SGDLS and CDR2 YYNGEE.

The V and J genes are TRBV24-1 and TRBJ2-1; 9 bases fit TRBD2. The germline V gene has CDR1 KGHDR and CDR2 SFDVKD. The CDR3 is 16 amino acids. The junction had 4 bases not matched to a gene; V was cut back by 1 base and J by 4 bases. This CDR3 is CATSDFRLAAYNEQFF. Written as DNA, the CDR3 is TGTGCCACCAGTGATTTTCGACTAGCGGCATACAATGAGCAGTTCTTC.

This chain joins TRBV6-1 and TRBJ1-1; 7 bases agree with TRBD1. The CDR3 sequence is 15 residues long. The germline V gene encodes CDR1 MNHNS and CDR2 SASEGT. V shed 2 bases, J shed 10 bases, and the junction held 13 bases outside the gene matches. The DNA of the CDR3 is TGTGCCAGCAGTGAAAGTTCGAGGGGGCTAATTCCAGCTTTCTTT. Translated, it gives CASSESSRGLIPAFF.

J is TRBJ1-1 and V is TRBV4-1, with 11 bases aligning to TRBD1. Germline CDR1 is MGHRA and CDR2 is YSYEKL. The CDR3 runs to 16 residues. V lost 4 bases, J lost 2 bases, and 6 bases stayed unmatched. The CDR3 protein is CASSLRTGGRNTEAFF. The CDR3 DNA reads TGCGCCAGCAGCCTCAGGACAGGGGGCCGAAACACTGAAGCTTTCTTT.

The chain joins TRBV7-9 to TRBJ1-2; 9 positions match TRBD1. This CDR3 is built from 15 residues. Germline assignment: CDR1 SEHNR and CDR2 FQNEAQ (reference sequence). V dropped 4 bases and J dropped 1; count of bases not matched to a gene: 4. The CDR3 nucleotides read TGTGCCAGCAGCTCGACAGGGGGAAGTAACTATGGCTACACCTTC. Encoded protein: CASSSTGGSNYGYTF.

J is TRBJ2-1 and V is TRBV9, with unresolved D. This CDR3 has 12 residues. Germline V CDR1 and CDR2: SGDLS, YYNGEE. V was cut by 1 base and J by 6 bases, with 5 bases left in between. CDR3 in DNA: TGTGCCAGCAGCGTAAACACCAATGAGCAGTTCTTC. Its translation is CASSVNTNEQFF.